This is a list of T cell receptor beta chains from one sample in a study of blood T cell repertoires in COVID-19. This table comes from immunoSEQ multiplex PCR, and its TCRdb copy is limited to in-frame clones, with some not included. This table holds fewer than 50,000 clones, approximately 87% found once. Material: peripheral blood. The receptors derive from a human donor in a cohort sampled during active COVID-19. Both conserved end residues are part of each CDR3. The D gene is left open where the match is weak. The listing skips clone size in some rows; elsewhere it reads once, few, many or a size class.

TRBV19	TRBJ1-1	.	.	TGTGCCAGTACCATGAGGGGGACTGAAGCTTTCTTT	CASTMRGTEAFF
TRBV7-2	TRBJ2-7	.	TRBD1	TGTGCCAGCAGGGCCGGGACAGGGAGCTCCTACGAGCAGTACTTC	CASRAGTGSSYEQYF
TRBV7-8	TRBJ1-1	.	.	TGTGCCAGCAGCTTCCAAGTGAGCACTGAAGCTTTCTTT	CASSFQVSTEAFF
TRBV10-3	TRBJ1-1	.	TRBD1	TGTGCCATCAGTGAGACGACAGGGGCTGAAGCTTTCTTT	CAISETTGAEAFF
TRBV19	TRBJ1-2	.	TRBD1	TGTGCCAGCACGACAGGGGCGACCTATGGCTACACCTTC	CASTTGATYGYTF
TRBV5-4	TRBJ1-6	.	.	TGTGCCAGCAGCTTGGACAGGGTTAAGAATTCACCCCTCCACTTT	CASSLDRVKNSPLHF
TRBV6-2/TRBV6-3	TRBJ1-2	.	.	TGTGCCAGCAGTTACGGCCGTGGTGGCTACACCTTC	CASSYGRGGYTF
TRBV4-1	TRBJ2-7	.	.	TGCGCCAGCAGCCAAGCCCAGGGTTCCTACGAGCAGTACTTC	CASSQAQGSYEQYF
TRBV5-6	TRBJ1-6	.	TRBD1	TGTGCCAGCAGCCTGGCCGGTCCAGGGGGACATTCACCCCTCCACTTT	CASSLAGPGGHSPLHF
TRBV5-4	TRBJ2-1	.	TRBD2	TGTGCCAGCAGGTTAGCGGGGGGGAGTCTCAATGAGCAGTTCTTC	CASRLAGGSLNEQFF
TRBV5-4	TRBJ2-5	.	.	TGTGCCAGCAGCTTGTGGAGTCAAGAGACCCAGTACTTC	CASSLWSQETQYF
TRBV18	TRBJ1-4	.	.	TGTGCCAGCTCACCACCTTACAGGTCAACTAATGAAAAACTGTTTTTT	CASSPPYRSTNEKLFF
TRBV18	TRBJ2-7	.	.	TGTGCCAGCTCACCTTTAGGCGCAGGGTCCTACGAGCAGTACTTC	CASSPLGAGSYEQYF
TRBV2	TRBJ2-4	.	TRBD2	TGTGCCAGCAGCAAGCGGGACGTCATCTACCTAGCCAAAAACATTCAGTACTTC	CASSKRDVIYLAKNIQYF
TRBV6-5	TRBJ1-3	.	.	TGTGCCAGCAGTTACGGGAGCGCCGGGGGAGGAAACACCATATATTTT	CASSYGSAGGGNTIYF
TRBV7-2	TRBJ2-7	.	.	TGTGCCAGCAGCTTAGCAGCGGGACACCCCTCCTACGAGCAGTACTTC	CASSLAAGHPSYEQYF
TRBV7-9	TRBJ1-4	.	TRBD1	TGTGCCAGCAGCCAGACAGGGGGCCAAGCTAATGAAAAACTGTTTTTT	CASSQTGGQANEKLFF
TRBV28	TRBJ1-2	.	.	TGTGCCAGCAGTTGGCACAGGGCTGGCTACACCTTC	CASSWHRAGYTF
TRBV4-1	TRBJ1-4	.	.	TGCGCCAGCAGCCAAGCCATAACACAGCCTAATAATGAAAAACTGTTTTTT	CASSQAITQPNNEKLFF
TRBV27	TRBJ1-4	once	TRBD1	TGTGCCAGCAGTTTATCGTATAGGACAGGGGGCGAAAAACTGTTTTTT	CASSLSYRTGGEKLFF
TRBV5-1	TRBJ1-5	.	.	TGCGCCAGCAGACTGGGGGGGGATCAGCCCCAGCATTTT	CASRLGGDQPQHF
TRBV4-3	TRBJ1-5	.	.	TGCGCCAGCAGCCAAGATAGCGGGGGACTTCAGCCCCAGCATTTT	CASSQDSGGLQPQHF
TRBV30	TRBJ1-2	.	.	TGTGCCTGGACCGTACAGGGTTCTGGCTACACCTTC	CAWTVQGSGYTF
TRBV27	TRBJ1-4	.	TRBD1	TGTGCCAGCAGTTTATCGTCGGGACAGGTTGGGGAAAAACTGTTTTTT	CASSLSSGQVGEKLFF
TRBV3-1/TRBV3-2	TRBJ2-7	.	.	TGTGCCAGCAGCCGAGGGTACCGGGACTCCTCCTACGAGCAGTACTTC	CASSRGYRDSSYEQYF
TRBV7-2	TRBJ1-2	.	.	TGTGCCAGCAGTGAAATAAGGGTTGGCGGGTTCGGCTACACCTTC	CASSEIRVGGFGYTF
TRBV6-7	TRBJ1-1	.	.	TGTGCCAGCCTCTATAGCCGACGGGTTCGAGCTTTCTTT	CASLYSRRVRAFF
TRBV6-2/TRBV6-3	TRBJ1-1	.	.	TGTGCCAGCAGTTACCGCCAGGGCGGGATAGGGACTGAAGCTTTCTTT	CASSYRQGGIGTEAFF
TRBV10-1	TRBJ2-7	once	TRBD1	TGCGCCAGCACCCTAGACAGGGCGAACTCCTACGAGCAGTACTTC	CASTLDRANSYEQYF
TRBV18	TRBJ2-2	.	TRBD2	TGTGCCAGCTCACCACCGGTACTAGCGTCAACCGGGGAGCTGTTTTTT	CASSPPVLASTGELFF
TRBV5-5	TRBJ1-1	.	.	TGTGCCAGCAGCTTGGTAGGCGGGGGACCCAACACTGAAGCTTTCTTT	CASSLVGGGPNTEAFF
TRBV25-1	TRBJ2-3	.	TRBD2	TGTGCCAGCAGTGAACAGAAAGGAGCGGGGGCCCTCACAGATACGCAGTATTTT	CASSEQKGAGALTDTQYF
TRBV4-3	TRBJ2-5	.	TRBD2	TGCGCCAGCAGCCAGGGACTAGCGGGGGGGCGGTGGGAGACCCAGTACTTC	CASSQGLAGGRWETQYF
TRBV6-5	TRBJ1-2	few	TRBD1	TGTGCCAGCAGCCGCGGACAGGGTCGACGCTACACCTTC	CASSRGQGRRYTF
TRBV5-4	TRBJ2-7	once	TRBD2	TGTGCCAGCAGCTTGGCTAGCGGAGTCTCCTACGAGCAGTACTTC	CASSLASGVSYEQYF
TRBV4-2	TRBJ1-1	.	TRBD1	TGTGCCAGCAGCCAAGGGGGGACAGGGCAGATTCAGAACACTGAAGCTTTCTTT	CASSQGGTGQIQNTEAFF
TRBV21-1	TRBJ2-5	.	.	TGTGCCAGCAGCCCAGAGGAAGAGACCCAGTACTTC	CASSPEEETQYF
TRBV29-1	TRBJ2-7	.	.	TGCAGCGTGACGGACACGCCAGGTTACGAGCAGTACTTC	CSVTDTPGYEQYF
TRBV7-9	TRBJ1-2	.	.	TGTGCCAGCAGCGTCCCTGGGGGGGGCAACTATGGCTACACCTTC	CASSVPGGGNYGYTF
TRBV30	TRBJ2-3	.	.	TGTGCCTGGAAAAGAGGCCCGAGCACAGATACGCAGTATTTT	CAWKRGPSTDTQYF
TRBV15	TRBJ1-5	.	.	TGTGCCACCAGCAGAACCCGTTCGGATCAGCCCCAGCATTTT	CATSRTRSDQPQHF
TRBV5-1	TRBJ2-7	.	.	TGCGCCAGCAGCTTGTTGGGGGCGCACGAGCAGTACTTC	CASSLLGAHEQYF
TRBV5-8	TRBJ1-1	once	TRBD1	TGTGCCAGCAGCTGGAGGCACGCAGGGGGCACTGAAGCTTTCTTT	CASSWRHAGGTEAFF
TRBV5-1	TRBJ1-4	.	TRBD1	TGCGCCAGCAGCTTGGGGGGACAGACTAATGAAAAACTGTTTTTT	CASSLGGQTNEKLFF
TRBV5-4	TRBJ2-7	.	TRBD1	TGTGCCAGCAGCCCAGACAGGGACCGAGCCTACGAGCAGTACTTC	CASSPDRDRAYEQYF
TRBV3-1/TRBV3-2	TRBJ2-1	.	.	TGTGCCAGCAGCCCGAGTACTCCCTACAATGAGCAGTTCTTC	CASSPSTPYNEQFF
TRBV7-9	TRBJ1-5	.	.	TGTGCCAGCAGCTTAGACCGGGGCAATCAGCCCCAGCATTTT	CASSLDRGNQPQHF
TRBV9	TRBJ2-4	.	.	TGTGCCAGCAGCGTAGGTCTGAGGGCCATTCAGTACTTC	CASSVGLRAIQYF
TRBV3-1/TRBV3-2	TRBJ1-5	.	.	TGTGCCAGCAGCCAATTCCAGGGGTGGCAGCCCCAGCATTTT	CASSQFQGWQPQHF
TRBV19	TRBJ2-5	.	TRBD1	TGTGCCAGTAGCGGAATAAGGGACAGTGTTACTCAAGAGACCCAGTACTTC	CASSGIRDSVTQETQYF